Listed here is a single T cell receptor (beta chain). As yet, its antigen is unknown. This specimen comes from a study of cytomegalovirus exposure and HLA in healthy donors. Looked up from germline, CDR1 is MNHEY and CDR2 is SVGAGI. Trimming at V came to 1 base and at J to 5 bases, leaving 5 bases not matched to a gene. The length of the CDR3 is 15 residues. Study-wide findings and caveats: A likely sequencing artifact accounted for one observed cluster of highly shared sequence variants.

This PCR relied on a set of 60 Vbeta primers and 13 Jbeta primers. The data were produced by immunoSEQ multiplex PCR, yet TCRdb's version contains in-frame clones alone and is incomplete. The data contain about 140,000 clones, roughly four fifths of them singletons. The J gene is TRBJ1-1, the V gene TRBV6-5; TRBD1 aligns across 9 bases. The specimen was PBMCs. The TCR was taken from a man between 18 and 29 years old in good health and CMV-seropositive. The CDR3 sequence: CASSYFTGGRTEAFF. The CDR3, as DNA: TGTGCCAGCAGTTACTTTACAGGGGGCCGGACTGAAGCTTTCTTT.